This T cell receptor beta chain was profiled in a study of T cell repertoires in cytomegalovirus infection. One entry per CDR3 protein, called by TCRdb with MiXCR from the reads. The sample gives about 600,000 distinct CDR3 sequences, 20% to 25% of which show up once; 8% is in the top ten. Per germline, CDR1 MNHEY and CDR2 SVGAGI. Trimming shortened V by 4 bases and J by 0 bases, and 13 bases separated the two germline ends. The CDR3 contains 17 residues. The sequence derives from a human donor in good health (CMV status not recorded). Some clones in this sample may be carry-over from other donors' samples. The V call is TRBV6-5, the J call TRBJ2-6; D remains unclear. The material sequenced was CD8+ T cells from PBMCs. CDR3 in amino acids: CASSFDGPYSGANVLTF. Here the CDR3 DNA reads TGTGCCAGCAGTTTCGACGGACCATACTCTGGGGCCAACGTCCTGACTTTC.